The 25 T cell receptor beta chains below all came from one sample that was sequenced in a study of post-analysis software for immune sequencing data. Unique molecular identifiers were carried by the TCR beta cDNA libraries. In TCRdb, the PCR reads were re-called with MiXCR into one record per CDR3 protein. Among 150,000 or so distinct CDR3 sequences listed, about 34% were seen once. The source material was blood, sampled after autologous hematopoietic stem cell transplantation. Source of these receptors: a girl aged 10-17 years with multiple sclerosis.

This clonotype was counted a few times. The V gene is TRBV9, the J gene TRBJ2-1, with TRBD2 matching over 10 bases. The junction had 3 bases not matched to a gene; V was cut back by 4 bases and J by 5 bases. CDR3 length: 14 amino acids. In germline, CDR1 is SGDLS, CDR2 YYNGEE. The CDR3 loop reads CASSTSGNHNEQFF. The CDR3 bases are TGTGCCAGCAGCACTAGCGGGAATCACAATGAGCAGTTCTTC.

This clonotype was seen only a few times. The J gene is TRBJ2-1, the V gene TRBV18; 11 bases line up with TRBD1. V lost 4 bases and J lost 3; bases outside the gene matches: 2. The CDR3 has 15 amino acids. Germline CDR1 KGHSH, CDR2 LQKENI. The CDR3 nucleotides are TGTGCCAGCTCACGTGGGACAGGGGGCTACAATGAGCAGTTCTTC. As protein: CASSRGTGGYNEQFF.

In this sample, this clonotype turned up many times. The genes are TRBV5-6 and TRBJ2-7; 7 positions agree with TRBD1. The V and J ends lost 0 bases and 2 bases, in that order; junction bases with no gene match: 5. This CDR3 region has 15 residues. Germline lookup yields CDR1 SGHDT and CDR2 YYEEEE. The CDR3 sequence is CASSLAPGQTYEQYF. CDR3 DNA: TGTGCCAGCAGCTTGGCCCCGGGACAGACCTACGAGCAGTACTTC.

This clonotype showed up many times. J is TRBJ2-7 and V is TRBV7-9; 9 positions match TRBD1. The CDR3 is 15 amino acids. Germline V gives CDR1 SEHNR, CDR2 FQNEAQ (reference sequence). J gave up 4 bases and V 2 bases, and 6 bases lay outside the gene matches. CDR3 coding DNA: TGTGCCAGCAGCTTATCCGGGACAGGGACATACGAGCAGTACTTC. This sequence encodes CASSLSGTGTYEQYF.

This clonotype was detected many times. The chain joins TRBV11-2 to TRBJ2-6; D not resolved. Per germline, CDR1 SGHAT and CDR2 FQNNGV. V was trimmed by 3 bases and J by 4 bases, leaving 13 bases between them. The CDR3 runs to 16 residues. For the CDR3, the DNA is TGTGCCAGCAGCTTGAACTGGGAATCAGGGGCCAACGTCCTGACTTTC. The encoded protein is CASSLNWESGANVLTF.

This chain uses TRBV19 with TRBJ2-4, with D possibly TRBD2 on 6 matching bases. Matching the DNA end better, TRBJ2-7 makes the J call doubtful. CDR1 and CDR2 from the germline V gene are LNHDA and SQIVND (reference sequence). The CDR3 spans 16 residues. CDR3 in DNA: TGTGCCAGTAGTTTCCTAGTGGCGGGATTGCCCTACGAGCAGTACTTC. Translated, it gives CASSFLVAGLPYEQYF.

In this sample, this clonotype turned up many times. V usage is TRBV7-8 and J usage is TRBJ2-5, with unresolved D. The CDR3 is made up of 14 amino acids. Per germline, CDR1 SGHVS and CDR2 FQNEAQ. Trimming cost V 1 base and J 7 bases, with 13 bases left between them. The CDR3 region is CASSLERDLVTQYF. The DNA of the CDR3 is TGTGCCAGCAGCTTAGAAAGGGATCTCGTGACCCAGTACTTC.

This clonotype was counted ten times or more. The rearrangement uses TRBV24-1 and TRBJ2-1, with 12 bases fitting TRBD2. The V gene end was trimmed by 1 base and the J gene end by 7 bases; junction bases not matched to a gene: 1. This CDR3 contains 15 residues. CDR1 and CDR2 (germline): KGHDR, SFDVKD. In DNA, the CDR3 is TGTGCCACCAGTGATTTTGGGACTAGCGGGAATGAGCAGTTCTTC. It translates to CATSDFGTSGNEQFF.

This clonotype was seen repeatedly, ten times or more. The chain employs TRBV11-1 and TRBJ2-1, with TRBD1 as a possible D gene (5 bases). The ends were cut back, 4 bases at V and 3 bases at J, with 13 bases in the middle. The CDR3 has 15 residues. In germline, CDR1 is SGHAT, CDR2 FQDESV (reference sequence). Here the CDR3 reads CASSSLGQGYNEQFF. The DNA for the CDR3 is TGTGCCAGCAGCTCCCTAGGGCAGGGCTACAATGAGCAGTTCTTC.

This clonotype was recorded many times. The rearrangement uses TRBV12-3 or TRBV12-4 and TRBJ2-1; D is unresolved. Trimming stripped 4 bases from V and 6 bases from J, with 7 bases between. The CDR3 sequence is 12 residues long. CDR3: CASSSVFNEQFF. In DNA form, the CDR3 reads TGTGCCAGCAGTTCTGTTTTCAATGAGCAGTTCTTC.

The chain uses TRBV30 and TRBJ1-2, with 8 bases aligning to TRBD1. Trimming at V came to 8 bases and at J to 1 base, leaving 3 bases not matched to a gene. The CDR3 runs to 12 residues. Per the germline V gene, CDR1 is GTSNPN and CDR2 is SVGIG (reference sequence). The CDR3 DNA reads as TGTGCCGGGACAGGACGTAACTATGGCTACACCTTC. Translation gives CAGTGRNYGYTF. The full variable domain, completed using reference TRBV30 and TRBJ1-2, is SQTIHQWPATLVQPVGSPLSLECTVEGTSNPNLYWYRQAAGRGLQLLFYSVGIGQISSEVPQNLSASRPQDRQFILSSKKLLLSDSGFYLCAGTGRNYGYTFGSGTRLTVV.

V gene TRBV12-3 or TRBV12-4 combines with J gene TRBJ1-4; 9 nucleotides align to TRBD1. V was pared by 8 bases and J by 8 bases, with 12 bases of the junction left unmatched. The CDR3 loop spans 15 amino acids. The CDR3 reads CASGTGQGLGEKLFF. Here the CDR3 DNA reads TGTGCCAGCGGGACCGGACAGGGGCTGGGAGAAAAACTGTTTTTT.

The chain links TRBV2 to TRBJ2-3; 13 nucleotides match TRBD2. The CDR3 runs to 18 residues. The V segment lost 4 bases and the J segment 1 base; nucleotides outside the gene matches: 8. Germline V gives CDR1 SNHLY, CDR2 FYNNEI. CDR3 protein: CASSVGLAGDPGTDTQYF. The CDR3 coding sequence is TGTGCCAGCAGTGTCGGACTAGCGGGAGACCCGGGCACAGATACGCAGTATTTT. The complete variable domain, with remaining parts taken from reference TRBV2 and TRBJ2-3, reads EPEVTQTPSHQVTQMGQEVILRCVPISNHLYFYWYRQILGQKVEFLVSFYNNEISEKSEIFDDQFSVERPDGSNFTLKIRSTKLEDSAMYFCASSVGLAGDPGTDTQYFGPGTRLTVL.

There are a few counts of this clonotype. The chain joins TRBV7-9 to TRBJ2-7; 8 bases are shared with TRBD1. The trim removed 5 bases at V and 6 bases at J, leaving 18 bases unmatched. The germline gives CDR1 SEHNR, CDR2 FQNEAQ (reference sequence). The CDR3 consists of 17 residues. The CDR3 protein is CASSPEHTTAGGSEQYF. CDR3 nucleotides: TGTGCCAGCAGCCCCGAACATACGACTGCAGGGGGCAGCGAGCAGTACTTC.

The rearrangement uses TRBV10-2 and TRBJ1-1; 7 bases map to TRBD1. This CDR3 is 14 amino acids long. The junction had 9 bases not matched to a gene; V was cut back by 2 bases and J by 9 bases. Germline V gene data show CDR1 as WSHSY and CDR2 as SAAADI. In DNA, the CDR3 is TGCGCCAGCAGTGAGCGGGACAGAGCGATCAAAGCTTTCTTT. This codes for CASSERDRAIKAFF.

This clonotype has ten or more counts. The chain links TRBV28 to TRBJ2-7; unclear D gene. Germline values: CDR1 MDHEN, CDR2 SYDVKM. V gave up 2 bases and J gave up 3 bases, with 8 bases separating them. The CDR3 has 13 amino acids. The CDR3 sequence is CASSLDRRYEQYF. CDR3 nucleotide sequence: TGTGCCAGCAGTTTAGACCGCCGCTACGAGCAGTACTTC.

This clonotype showed up just a few times. The chain employs TRBV9 and TRBJ2-5, with D possibly TRBD1 on 5 matching bases. V lost 0 bases to trimming and J lost 4 bases, with 16 bases between them. The CDR3 has 16 amino acids. From germline, CDR1 is SGDLS and CDR2 YYNGEE. This CDR3 is CASSVGLAWQGETQYF. In DNA form, the CDR3 reads TGTGCCAGCAGCGTAGGTTTGGCTTGGCAGGGAGAGACCCAGTACTTC.

This clonotype was detected many times. V is TRBV29-1 and J is TRBJ1-2, with 9 bases that match TRBD1. The V gene end was trimmed by 6 bases and the J gene end by 5 bases; junction bases not matched to a gene: 22. From germline, CDR1 is SQVTM and CDR2 ANQGSEA. This CDR3 is 18 amino acids long. The CDR3 nucleotides are TGCAGCGTCTCCGAACAGGGGGCGAAGGGTCGGATTACGTATGGCTACACCTTC. Translating gives CSVSEQGAKGRITYGYTF. The entire variable domain, with the rest obtained from reference TRBV29-1 and TRBJ1-2, is as follows: SAVISQKPSRDICQRGTSLTIQCQVDSQVTMMFWYRQQPGQSLTLIATANQGSEATYESGFVIDKFPISRPNLTFSTLTVSNMSPEDSSIYLCSVSEQGAKGRITYGYTFGSGTRLTVV.

In DNA form, the CDR3 reads TGTGCCAGCAGCGTCCCGGGACTAGCGCTCAATGAGCAGTTCTTC. As protein: CASSVPGLALNEQFF. This chain joins TRBV6-1 and TRBJ2-1; 10 nucleotides align to TRBD2. V lost 6 bases, J lost 6 bases, and 8 bases stayed unmatched. Germline CDR1 reads MNHNS; CDR2 reads SASEGT. The CDR3 loop spans 15 amino acids.

The gene calls are TRBV11-2 and TRBJ2-7; 8 nucleotides line up with TRBD2. V shed 2 bases and J 3 bases; nucleotides not matched to a gene: 6. Germline V CDR1 and CDR2: SGHAT, FQNNGV. The CDR3 is 15 amino acids. The CDR3 spells CASSLFGTRNYEQYF. CDR3 nucleotides: TGTGCCAGCAGCTTATTCGGGACTAGGAACTACGAGCAGTACTTC.

This chain links TRBV7-2 with TRBJ2-6, with 8 bases identical to TRBD1. Germline CDR1 reads SGHTA; CDR2 reads FQGNSA. V trimming: 5 bases; J trimming: 0 bases; junction bases outside the gene matches: 9. This CDR3 spans 18 amino acids. Here the CDR3 DNA reads TGTGCCAGCAGCCCAGGGACAGGTTCGCGCTCTGGGGCCAACGTCCTGACTTTC. Protein sequence: CASSPGTGSRSGANVLTF.

The sample holds a few counts of this clonotype. For the CDR3, the DNA is TGTGCCAGCAGTGACCCACGGGCCACACAGGGAGAAGGCTTGAATGAGCAGTTCTTC. Translated: CASSDPRATQGEGLNEQFF. The chain combines TRBV25-1 with TRBJ2-1, with D maybe TRBD1 (6 bases). This CDR3 has 19 amino acids. The germline V gene has CDR1 MGHDK and CDR2 SYGVNS. Trimming took off 3 bases at V and 7 bases at J, with 28 bases between the two ends.

The V and J genes are TRBV6-1 and TRBJ2-3, with D perhaps given as TRBD1 or TRBD2 (5 bases each). The CDR3 runs to 16 residues. The germline V gene has CDR1 MNHNS and CDR2 SASEGT. The V end was cut by 1 base, the J end by 4 bases, with 15 bases between. Here the CDR3 DNA reads TGTGCCAGCAGTGAAGTTAGGTGGGACGGGTCAGATACGCAGTATTTT. Translated: CASSEVRWDGSDTQYF.

There are a few counts of this clonotype. V usage is TRBV12-3 or TRBV12-4 and J usage is TRBJ2-5; perhaps TRBD1 as D (6 bases). The ends were cut back, 2 bases at V and 5 bases at J, with 21 bases in the middle. The CDR3 covers 17 residues. The CDR3 here is CASSLRVLGASGETQYF. DNA of the CDR3: TGTGCCAGCAGTTTAAGGGTCCTGGGGGCGTCGGGGGAGACCCAGTACTTC.

The V call is TRBV20-1, the J call TRBJ2-1; tentative D call: TRBD2 (5 bases). Between the trimmed V and J ends, which lost 4 bases and 5 bases, there was a span of 12 bases. Germline V lookup: CDR1 DFQATT, CDR2 SNEGSKA (reference sequence). CDR3 length: 13 amino acids. The CDR3 sequence is CSATSSYDNEQFF. CDR3 DNA sequence: TGCAGTGCTACTAGCTCTTATGACAATGAGCAGTTCTTC.